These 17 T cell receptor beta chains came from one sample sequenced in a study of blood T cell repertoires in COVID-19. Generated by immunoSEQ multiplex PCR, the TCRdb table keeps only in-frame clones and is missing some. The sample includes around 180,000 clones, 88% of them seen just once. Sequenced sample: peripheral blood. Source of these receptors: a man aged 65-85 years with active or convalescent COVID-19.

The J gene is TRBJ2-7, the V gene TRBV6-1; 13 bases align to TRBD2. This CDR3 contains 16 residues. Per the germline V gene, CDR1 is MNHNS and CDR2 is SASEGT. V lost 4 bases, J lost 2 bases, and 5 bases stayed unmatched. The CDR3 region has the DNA TGTGCCAGCAGTGGCCCGGGACTAGCGGGAACCTACGAGCAGTACTTC. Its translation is CASSGPGLAGTYEQYF.

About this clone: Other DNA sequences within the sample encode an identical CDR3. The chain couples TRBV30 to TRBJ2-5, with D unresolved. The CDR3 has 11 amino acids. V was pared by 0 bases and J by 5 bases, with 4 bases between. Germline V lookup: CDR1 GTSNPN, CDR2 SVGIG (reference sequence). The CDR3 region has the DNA TGTGCCTGGAGTGTCCTGGAGACCCAGTACTTC. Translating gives CAWSVLETQYF.

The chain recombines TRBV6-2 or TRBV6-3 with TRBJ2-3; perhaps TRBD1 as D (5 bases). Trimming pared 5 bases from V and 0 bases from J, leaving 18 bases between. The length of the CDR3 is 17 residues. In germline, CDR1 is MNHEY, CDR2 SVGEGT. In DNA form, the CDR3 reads TGTGCCAGCAGTCAGAACGTTGGGGCAGGGAGCACAGATACGCAGTATTTT. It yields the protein CASSQNVGAGSTDTQYF.

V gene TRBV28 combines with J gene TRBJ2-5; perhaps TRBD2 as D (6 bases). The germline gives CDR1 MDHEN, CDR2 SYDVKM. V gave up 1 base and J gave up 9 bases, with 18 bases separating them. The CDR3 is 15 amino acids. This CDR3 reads CASSLLGLHPGAQYF. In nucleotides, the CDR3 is TGTGCCAGCAGTTTATTAGGCCTCCACCCGGGGGCCCAGTACTTC. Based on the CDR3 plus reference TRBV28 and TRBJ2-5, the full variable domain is DVKVTQSSRYLVKRTGEKVFLECVQDMDHENMFWYRQDPGLGLRLIYFSYDVKMKEKGDIPEGYSVSREKKERFSLILESASTNQTSMYLCASSLLGLHPGAQYFGPGTRLLVL.

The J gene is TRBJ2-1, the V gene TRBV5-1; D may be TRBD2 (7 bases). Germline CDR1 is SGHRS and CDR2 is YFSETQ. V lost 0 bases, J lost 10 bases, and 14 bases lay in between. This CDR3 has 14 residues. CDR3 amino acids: CASSLGGGGDEQFF. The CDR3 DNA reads TGCGCCAGCAGCTTGGGAGGAGGGGGGGACGAGCAGTTCTTC.

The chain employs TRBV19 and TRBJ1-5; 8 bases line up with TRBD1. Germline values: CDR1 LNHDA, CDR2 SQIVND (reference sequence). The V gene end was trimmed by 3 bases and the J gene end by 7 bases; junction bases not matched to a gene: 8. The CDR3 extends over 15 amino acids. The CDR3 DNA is TGTGCCAGTAGTATGGTCGGACAGGGCGGACAGCCCCAGCATTTT. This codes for CASSMVGQGGQPQHF.

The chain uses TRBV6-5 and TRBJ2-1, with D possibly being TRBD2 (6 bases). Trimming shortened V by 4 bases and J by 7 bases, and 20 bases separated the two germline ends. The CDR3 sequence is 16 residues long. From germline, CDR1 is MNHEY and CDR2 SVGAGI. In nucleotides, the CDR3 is TGTGCCAGCAGTTTAATGGGCGGGACCCTGAGGAATGAGCAGTTCTTC. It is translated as CASSLMGGTLRNEQFF.

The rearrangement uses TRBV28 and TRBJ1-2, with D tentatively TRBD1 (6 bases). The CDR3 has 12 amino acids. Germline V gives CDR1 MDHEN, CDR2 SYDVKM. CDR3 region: CVTGSSNYGYTF. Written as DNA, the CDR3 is TGTGTCACAGGGTCATCTAACTATGGCTACACCTTC.

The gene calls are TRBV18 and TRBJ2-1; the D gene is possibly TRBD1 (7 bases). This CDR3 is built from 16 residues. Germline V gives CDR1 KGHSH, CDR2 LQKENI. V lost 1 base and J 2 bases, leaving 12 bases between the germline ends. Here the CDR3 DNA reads TGTGCCAGCTCACCACAAGGGGGCGGGACCTACAATGAGCAGTTCTTC. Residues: CASSPQGGGTYNEQFF.

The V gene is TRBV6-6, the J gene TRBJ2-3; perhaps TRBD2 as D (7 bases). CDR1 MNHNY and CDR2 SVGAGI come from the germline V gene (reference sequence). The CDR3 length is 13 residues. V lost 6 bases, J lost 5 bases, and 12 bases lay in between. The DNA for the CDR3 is TGTGCCAGCAGACGGGGGGCTGAAGATACGCAGTATTTT. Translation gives CASRRGAEDTQYF.

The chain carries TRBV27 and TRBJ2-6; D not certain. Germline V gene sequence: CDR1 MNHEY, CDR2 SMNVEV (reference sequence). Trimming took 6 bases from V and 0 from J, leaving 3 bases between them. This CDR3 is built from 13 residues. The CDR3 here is CASRASGANVLTF. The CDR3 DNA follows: TGTGCCAGCAGGGCCTCTGGGGCCAACGTCCTGACTTTC.

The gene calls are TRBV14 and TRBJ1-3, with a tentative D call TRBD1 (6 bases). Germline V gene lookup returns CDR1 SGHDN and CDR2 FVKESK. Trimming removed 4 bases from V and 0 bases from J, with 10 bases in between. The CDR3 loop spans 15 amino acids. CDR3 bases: TGTGCCAGCAGCCTAGGACAGCACTCTGGAAACACCATATATTTT. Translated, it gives CASSLGQHSGNTIYF.

CDR3 in amino acids: CASSFSGGTQYF. For the CDR3, the DNA is TGTGCCAGCAGCTTTTCGGGGGGGACCCAGTACTTC. V usage is TRBV5-4 and J usage is TRBJ2-5; 7 bases agree with TRBD2. The CDR3 is 12 amino acids. The junction had 2 bases not matched to a gene; V was cut back by 2 bases and J by 7 bases. Germline V gene sequence: CDR1 SGHNT, CDR2 YYREEE (reference sequence). The full variable domain, with the rest looked up from reference TRBV5-4 and TRBJ2-5, is ETGVTQSPTHLIKTRGQQVTLRCSSQSGHNTVSWYQQALGQGPQFIFQYYREEENGRGNFPPRFSGLQFPNYSSELNVNALELDDSALYLCASSFSGGTQYFGPGTRLLVL.

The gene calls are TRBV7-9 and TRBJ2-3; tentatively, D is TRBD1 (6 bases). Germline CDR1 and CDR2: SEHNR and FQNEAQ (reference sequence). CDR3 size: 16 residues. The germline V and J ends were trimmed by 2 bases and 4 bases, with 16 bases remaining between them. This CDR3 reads CASSLYSGHIADTQYF. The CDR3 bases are TGTGCCAGCAGCTTATACTCGGGACACATTGCAGATACGCAGTATTTT.

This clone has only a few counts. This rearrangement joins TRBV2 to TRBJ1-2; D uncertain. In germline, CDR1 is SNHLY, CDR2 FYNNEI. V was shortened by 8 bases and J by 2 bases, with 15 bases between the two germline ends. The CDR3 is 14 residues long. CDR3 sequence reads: CASLYVNSNYGYTF. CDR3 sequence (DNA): TGTGCCAGCCTCTATGTGAACAGCAACTATGGCTACACCTTC.

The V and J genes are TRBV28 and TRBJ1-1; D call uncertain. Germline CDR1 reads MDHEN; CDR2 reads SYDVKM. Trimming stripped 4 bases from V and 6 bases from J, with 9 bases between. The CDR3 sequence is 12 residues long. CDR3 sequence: CASSSSSPEAFF. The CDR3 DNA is TGTGCCAGCAGTTCTAGTTCCCCTGAAGCTTTCTTT.

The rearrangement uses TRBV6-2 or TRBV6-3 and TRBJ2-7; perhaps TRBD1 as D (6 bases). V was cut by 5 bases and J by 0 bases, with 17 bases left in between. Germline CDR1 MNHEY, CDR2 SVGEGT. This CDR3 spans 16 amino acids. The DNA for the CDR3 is TGTGCCAGCAGTCACCCATCGGGACAAAGCTCCTACGAGCAGTACTTC. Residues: CASSHPSGQSSYEQYF.